The present TCR beta chain was sequenced within a study of blood T cell repertoires in COVID-19. At the level of the study: Sites in the United States, Italy and Spain provided acute and convalescent COVID-19 samples. PBMCs, B-cell-depleted T cells, or T cells were the source of the cDNA or gDNA that made up the material.

As originally analysed: Reference gene primer amplification yielded estimated nucleated cell counts. This table comes from immunoSEQ multiplex PCR, and its TCRdb copy is limited to in-frame clones, with some not included. V and J calls and clone size are given by that table; D and trimming were obtained from the DNA. The sample lists 35,000 to 40,000 clones, more than 65% occurring once. This CDR3 is 16 amino acids long. CDR1 and CDR2 (germline): MNHNS, SASEGT. Trimming cost V 1 base and J 3 bases, with 15 bases left between them. The material sequenced was peripheral blood. This receptor was identified in a man older than 75 with active or convalescent COVID-19. The chain is built from TRBV6-1 and TRBJ2-5; D is perhaps TRBD1 (6 bases). CDR3 in amino acids: CASSEGGLTLKETQYF. CDR3 DNA sequence: TGTGCCAGCAGTGAAGGGGGGCTCACATTGAAAGAGACCCAGTACTTC.